The 27 T cell receptor beta chains listed next were all sequenced from one sample in a study of blood T cell repertoires in COVID-19. The assay was immunoSEQ multiplex PCR, and TCRdb's table has in-frame clones only and misses some. The table shows 100,000 or so clones, with 91% occurring only once. Sequencing was performed on peripheral blood. The receptors come from a young man with acute or convalescent COVID-19.

The gene calls are TRBV2 and TRBJ1-1; 8 bases are shared with TRBD1. Germline assignment: CDR1 SNHLY and CDR2 FYNNEI. V lost 6 bases to trimming and J lost 4 bases; unmatched junction nucleotides: 10. This CDR3 contains 15 residues. The CDR3 sequence: CASSESRTGSTEAFF. The CDR3 DNA reads as TGTGCCAGCAGCGAAAGCCGGACAGGGTCCACTGAAGCTTTCTTT.

This chain connects TRBV5-1 to TRBJ2-1, with D tentatively TRBD1 (5 bases). V was pared by 4 bases and J by 10 bases, with 15 bases between. CDR1 is SGHRS, CDR2 YFSETQ, per germline. The CDR3 runs to 13 residues. CDR3 nucleotides: TGCGCCAGCAGCCTATTAGGGGTTGGGGAGCAGTTCTTC. As protein: CASSLLGVGEQFF.

The chain uses TRBV5-6 and TRBJ1-2, with D possibly TRBD1 on 6 matching bases. CDR3 length: 14 residues. The V gene's germline CDR1 is SGHDT and CDR2 YYEEEE. Trimming left V 3 bases short and J 3 bases short, with 12 bases between. The DNA for the CDR3 is TGTGCCAGCAGCTCACTGGGACAAGACTATGGCTACACCTTC. Its protein product is CASSSLGQDYGYTF.

CDR3 region: CATSDLKMSQHF. Here the CDR3 DNA reads TGTGCCACCAGTGACCTTAAAATGTCCCAGCATTTT. The chain links TRBV24-1 to TRBJ1-5; D gene unclear. Germline V lookup: CDR1 KGHDR, CDR2 SFDVKD. Trimming took 4 bases from V and 11 from J, leaving 11 bases between them. The CDR3 has 12 residues.

The rearrangement joins TRBV9 to TRBJ1-3; TRBD1 matches 8 bases. Trimming at V came to 4 bases and at J to 4 bases, leaving 10 bases not matched to a gene. Looked up from germline, CDR1 is SGDLS and CDR2 is YYNGEE. The CDR3 is 16 residues long. The CDR3 DNA reads as TGTGCCAGCAGCACCCACGGACAGGGAAACGGAAACACCATATATTTT. Protein sequence: CASSTHGQGNGNTIYF.

The rearrangement uses TRBV3-1 (or the pseudogene TRBV3-2) and TRBJ2-7; 9 nucleotides line up with TRBD2. The CDR3 extends over 18 amino acids. Germline lookup yields CDR1 LGHDT and CDR2 YNNKEL (reference sequence). J gave up 0 bases and V 3 bases, and 12 bases lay outside the gene matches. The CDR3 region is CASSHGPPGLAFSYEQYF. The CDR3, as DNA: TGTGCCAGCAGCCACGGACCGCCAGGACTAGCGTTCTCCTACGAGCAGTACTTC.

The chain has TRBV30 and TRBJ1-6; 9 positions match TRBD1. The ends lost 2 bases at V and 10 bases at J; junction bases unmatched: 12. This CDR3 has 16 amino acids. Germline CDR1 is GTSNPN and CDR2 is SVGIG (reference sequence). The CDR3 DNA reads TGTGCCTGGAGTTTCCCCGGGGGACAGGGCTTATCACCCCTCCACTTT. This translates into CAWSFPGGQGLSPLHF.

The V and J genes are TRBV7-9 and TRBJ2-1; no firm D call. The CDR3 is 16 amino acids. The germline V gene encodes CDR1 SEHNR and CDR2 FQNEAQ (reference sequence). Trimming took 5 bases from V and 0 from J, leaving 14 bases between them. The CDR3 sequence: CASSRGQPSSYNEQFF. The DNA for the CDR3 is TGTGCCAGCAGCCGCGGTCAGCCCAGCTCCTACAATGAGCAGTTCTTC. Drawing the rest from reference TRBV7-9 and TRBJ2-1, the complete variable domain is DTGVSQNPRHKITKRGQNVTFRCDPISEHNRLYWYRQTLGQGPEFLTYFQNEAQLEKSRLLSDRFSAERPKGSFSTLEIQRTEQGDSAMYLCASSRGQPSSYNEQFFGPGTRLTVL.

The chain has TRBV7-9 and TRBJ1-1; maybe TRBD1 (6 bases). The CDR3 is made up of 13 amino acids. V lost 5 bases and J 4 bases, leaving 11 bases between the germline ends. Germline CDR1 and CDR2: SEHNR and FQNEAQ (reference sequence). The CDR3 sequence: CASSQDSSTEAFF. CDR3 bases: TGTGCCAGCAGCCAGGACAGTTCCACTGAAGCTTTCTTT.

The chain employs TRBV4-1 and TRBJ1-4; D remains unclear. Germline values: CDR1 MGHRA, CDR2 YSYEKL. V lost 1 base to trimming and J lost 0 bases, with 12 bases between them. The CDR3 runs 17 residues. The DNA for the CDR3 is TGCGCCAGCAGCCAAGCGCGGCTCCCTACAACTAATGAAAAACTGTTTTTT. As protein: CASSQARLPTTNEKLFF.

The chain has TRBV28 and TRBJ1-2, with TRBD1 as a possible D gene (5 bases). V dropped 4 bases and J dropped 3 bases, with 15 bases sitting between them. Germline V gene data show CDR1 as MDHEN and CDR2 as SYDVKM. This CDR3 comprises 15 residues. The CDR3 is CASSSGGRVDYGYTF. CDR3 coding DNA: TGTGCCAGCAGTTCCGGCGGCAGGGTAGACTATGGCTACACCTTC.

J is TRBJ1-3 and V is TRBV9; possibly TRBD1 for D (6 bases). From germline, CDR1 is SGDLS and CDR2 YYNGEE. Between the trimmed V and J ends, which lost 0 bases and 4 bases, there was a span of 17 bases. CDR3 length equals 17 residues. CDR3 sequence: CASSVAPTGTSGNTIYF. CDR3 nucleotide sequence: TGTGCCAGCAGCGTAGCCCCCACCGGGACATCAGGAAACACCATATATTTT.

This clone was observed a single time. The chain recombines TRBV25-1 with TRBJ1-2; TRBD1 matches at 7 bases. J gave up 5 bases and V 5 bases, and 14 bases lay outside the gene matches. This CDR3 region has 16 residues. Germline CDR1 reads MGHDK; CDR2 reads SYGVNS. The DNA for the CDR3 is TGTGCCAGCAGTAACGGTAGGGGGACAGACAGTTATGGCTACACCTTC. The encoded protein is CASSNGRGTDSYGYTF.

This sequence joins TRBV2 and TRBJ1-4; D remains ambiguous. The CDR3 contains 13 residues. The V end was cut by 2 bases, the J end by 7 bases, with 8 bases between. CDR1 and CDR2 (germline): SNHLY, FYNNEI. The CDR3 nucleotides read TGTGCCAGCAGTGAACGGGGAGGTGAAAAACTGTTTTTT. This encodes CASSERGGEKLFF.

The chain employs TRBV29-1 and TRBJ2-1, with D possibly matching TRBD2 (6 bases). Per germline, CDR1 SQVTM and CDR2 ANQGSEA. Trimming took off 6 bases at V and 4 bases at J, with 10 bases between the two ends. The CDR3 totals 12 residues. In nucleotides, the CDR3 is TGCAGCGTGAGGAGGGAGTACAATGAGCAGTTCTTC. It translates to CSVRREYNEQFF.

V and J are TRBV6-5 and TRBJ1-5, with 8 bases that match TRBD1. Germline lookup yields CDR1 MNHEY and CDR2 SVGAGI. The CDR3 extends over 15 amino acids. V lost 4 bases, J lost 2 bases, and 4 bases stayed unmatched. This CDR3 is CASSFTGGGNQPQHF. As DNA, the CDR3 is TGTGCCAGCAGTTTTACAGGGGGGGGCAATCAGCCCCAGCATTTT.

The V gene is TRBV30, the J gene TRBJ1-5, with a tentative D call TRBD1 (5 bases). V was pared by 0 bases and J by 2 bases, with 8 bases between. Germline values: CDR1 GTSNPN, CDR2 SVGIG (reference sequence). The CDR3 contains 14 residues. CDR3 loop: CAWSVGARNQPQHF. Written as DNA, the CDR3 is TGTGCCTGGAGTGTAGGGGCCCGCAATCAGCCCCAGCATTTT.

This rearrangement joins TRBV11-3 to TRBJ2-3; the match to TRBD2 covers 8 bases. Germline V gene lookup returns CDR1 SGHNT and CDR2 YENEEA. The CDR3 consists of 14 residues. With 5 bases clipped from V and 4 bases from J, the junction kept 5 bases outside the gene matches. CDR3 DNA: TGTGCCAGCAGCCGAGCGGGAGTTTCAGATACGCAGTATTTT. Amino acid sequence: CASSRAGVSDTQYF.

V usage is TRBV29-1 and J usage is TRBJ2-7, with D perhaps TRBD2 (6 bases). The CDR3 runs 12 residues. Germline CDR1 and CDR2: SQVTM and ANQGSEA. Trimming took off 7 bases at V and 7 bases at J, with 17 bases between the two ends. The CDR3 nucleotides read TGCAGCGCCAGGACAACCGGAGGGGAGCAGTACTTC. It translates to CSARTTGGEQYF.

This clone was detected only once. The chain employs TRBV9 and TRBJ1-6, with D tentatively TRBD1 (6 bases). V lost 0 bases to trimming and J lost 8 bases, with 12 bases between them. The germline CDR1 and CDR2 sequences are SGDLS and YYNGEE. The CDR3 contains 15 residues. The CDR3 DNA sequence: TGTGCCAGCAGCGTAGACAGGGTGGGGGATTCACCCCTCCACTTT. Its translation is CASSVDRVGDSPLHF.

This chain uses TRBV24-1 with TRBJ2-7; 10 bases map to TRBD1. After removal of 4 bases from V and 5 bases from J, the junction contained 7 bases not matched to a gene. The CDR3 has 15 amino acids. Germline V gene data show CDR1 as KGHDR and CDR2 as SFDVKD. The CDR3 nucleotides read TGTGCCACCAGTGAGGCGACAGGGGGCTGGCACGAGCAGTACTTC. Its protein is CATSEATGGWHEQYF.

This rearrangement joins TRBV10-2 to TRBJ1-2; possibly TRBD1 for D (5 bases). Trimming pared 2 bases from V and 4 bases from J, leaving 11 bases between. From germline, CDR1 is WSHSY and CDR2 SAAADI. This CDR3 region has 14 residues. CDR3 sequence (DNA): TGCGCCAGCAGTGAGACAGGAGCTTCCTATGGCTACACCTTC. Its protein product is CASSETGASYGYTF.

The chain links TRBV29-1 to TRBJ2-7; weak D call: TRBD2 (5 bases). The germline V gene encodes CDR1 SQVTM and CDR2 ANQGSEA. The CDR3 loop spans 17 amino acids. Trimming took 6 bases from V and 8 from J, leaving 32 bases between them. This CDR3 is CSVTSPLRDYKDEKQYF. DNA of the CDR3: TGCAGCGTAACTTCGCCACTCCGAGACTACAAAGACGAGAAGCAGTACTTC.

The chain uses TRBV5-1 and TRBJ2-6, with 10 bases fitting TRBD1. With V trimmed by 4 bases and J by 1 base, 8 bases remained unmatched. CDR1 is SGHRS, CDR2 YFSETQ, per germline. There are 18 residues in the CDR3. The chain's CDR3 is CASSPEGDRGSGANVLTF. In nucleotides, the CDR3 is TGCGCCAGCAGCCCGGAGGGGGACAGGGGTTCTGGGGCCAACGTCCTGACTTTC. Together with reference TRBV5-1 and TRBJ2-6, the CDR3 gives the full variable domain: KAGVTQTPRYLIKTRGQQVTLSCSPISGHRSVSWYQQTPGQGLQFLFEYFSETQRNKGNFPGRFSGRQFSNSRSEMNVSTLELGDSALYLCASSPEGDRGSGANVLTFGAGSRLTVL.

The J gene is TRBJ1-1, the V gene TRBV19, with TRBD1 matching over 7 bases. Germline CDR1 LNHDA, CDR2 SQIVND (reference sequence). The ends lost 2 bases at V and 1 base at J; junction bases unmatched: 4. The CDR3 sequence is 15 residues long. This CDR3 is CASSITGAENTEAFF. The DNA of the CDR3 is TGTGCCAGTAGTATAACAGGGGCCGAGAACACTGAAGCTTTCTTT. Using reference TRBV19 and TRBJ1-1 for the parts outside the CDR3, the full variable domain is DGGITQSPKYLFRKEGQNVTLSCEQNLNHDAMYWYRQDPGQGLRLIYYSQIVNDFQKGDIAEGYSVSREKKESFPLTVTSAQKNPTAFYLCASSITGAENTEAFFGQGTRLTVV.

This clone was detected once. The J gene is TRBJ1-2, the V gene TRBV25-1; a weak D match, TRBD1 (5 bases). This CDR3 is built from 13 residues. The V gene lost 3 bases and the J gene lost 6 bases, with 11 bases spanning the gap. Per germline, CDR1 MGHDK and CDR2 SYGVNS. The CDR3 protein is CASSEGGGNGYTF. The CDR3 DNA follows: TGTGCCAGCAGTGAGGGGGGAGGTAATGGCTACACCTTC.

The V gene is TRBV19, the J gene TRBJ1-5; 7 positions agree with TRBD1. This CDR3 contains 13 residues. The junction had 2 bases not matched to a gene; V was cut back by 5 bases and J by 4 bases. The germline gives CDR1 LNHDA, CDR2 SQIVND (reference sequence). CDR3 amino acids: CASSVRGNQPQHF. The CDR3 nucleotides are TGTGCCAGTAGTGTCAGGGGGAATCAGCCCCAGCATTTT.